The 20 T cell receptor beta chains presented below share a single source sample, sequenced in a study of glioma-infiltrating T cells. Amplification of TCR alpha and beta CDR3 regions from RNA used iRepertoire nested multiplex PCR. TCRdb re-called the multiplex PCR reads through MiXCR, storing one row per CDR3 protein. This repertoire shows 150,000 or so distinct CDR3 sequences, about 39% found once; its top ten account for roughly 20%. The sequenced sample consisted of glioma tissue, nonneoplastic brain tissue, or PBMCs (not recorded which). These receptors were obtained from a human donor with low-grade glioma or glioblastoma, undergoing nonglioma brain surgery, or in good health (not recorded which).

The V and J genes are TRBV11-1 and TRBJ2-3; TRBD2 matches 10 bases. After removal of 1 base from V and 3 bases from J, the junction contained 10 bases not matched to a gene. Germline values: CDR1 SGHAT, CDR2 FQDESV (reference sequence). The CDR3 runs to 18 residues. CDR3 in amino acids: CASSLELRASGGTDTQYF. In nucleotides, the CDR3 is TGTGCCAGCAGCTTAGAGCTCCGGGCTAGCGGGGGAACAGATACGCAGTATTTT.

Remarks on this clonotype: It may be a read error: a sequence one base away is much more abundant. The CDR3 reads CSAHHQVTDTQYF. The CDR3 nucleotides are TGCAGTGCTCACCACCAGGTCACAGATACGCAGTATTTT. This chain connects TRBV20-1 to TRBJ2-3; no clear D. Per germline, CDR1 DFQATT and CDR2 SNEGSKA (reference sequence). The CDR3 is 13 amino acids. V shed 5 bases and J shed 2 bases, with 11 bases lying between them.

The J gene is TRBJ2-3, the V gene TRBV20-1, with 8 bases lining up with TRBD1. Germline CDR1 reads DFQATT; CDR2 reads SNEGSKA (reference sequence). The length of the CDR3 is 16 residues. Trimming cost V 0 bases and J 4 bases; bases outside gene matches: 9. The CDR3 nucleotides are TGCAGTGCTAGAGATCAACGCAGGGGGCGCCCAGATACGCAGTATTTT. As protein: CSARDQRRGRPDTQYF.

This clonotype was seen at least ten times. The chain employs TRBV6-1 and TRBJ2-7; D is uncertain. V gave up 5 bases and J gave up 4 bases, with 12 bases separating them. The CDR3 covers 13 residues. CDR1 and CDR2 (germline): MNHNS, SASEGT. CDR3 amino acids: CASSSLSTYEQYF. The CDR3, as DNA: TGTGCCAGCAGTTCCCTCTCGACATACGAGCAGTACTTC.

This clonotype was observed a few times. This sequence joins TRBV27 and TRBJ2-7; the D is unclear. CDR3 length: 13 residues. Germline CDR1 MNHEY, CDR2 SMNVEV (reference sequence). V lost 5 bases, J lost 0 bases, and 8 bases lay in between. The CDR3 DNA follows: TGTGCCAGCAGTGTGGTCAGCTCCTACGAGCAGTACTTC. Translated: CASSVVSSYEQYF.

This sequence joins TRBV10-3 and TRBJ1-1; TRBD1 matches at 7 bases. With V trimmed by 7 bases and J by 6 bases, 8 bases remained unmatched. Looked up from germline, CDR1 is ENHRY and CDR2 is SYGVKD. The CDR3 is 13 amino acids. CDR3 nucleotide sequence: TGTGCCATCAATTTAGACAGGGTGGCTGAAGCTTTCTTT. Its translation is CAINLDRVAEAFF.

A few counts support this clonotype. The chain joins TRBV6-1 to TRBJ2-1; TRBD2 matches at 11 bases. J gave up 6 bases and V 4 bases, and 5 bases lay outside the gene matches. Germline CDR1 is MNHNS and CDR2 is SASEGT. The CDR3 runs to 15 residues. CDR3 sequence: CASSGSLAGGNEQFF. The CDR3 bases are TGTGCCAGCAGTGGTAGTCTAGCGGGGGGCAATGAGCAGTTCTTC.

The chain has TRBV4-1 and TRBJ2-1; 11 bases agree with TRBD2. The CDR3 length is 15 residues. CDR1 is MGHRA and CDR2 is YSYEKL in the germline V gene. V lost 2 bases and J lost 8; bases outside the gene matches: 5. The CDR3 loop is CASSQTSGGGHEQFF. CDR3 in DNA: TGCGCCAGCAGCCAAACTAGCGGGGGTGGTCATGAGCAGTTCTTC.

The sample holds a few counts of this clonotype. CDR3 residues: CSAGHLSGYTF. The CDR3 region has the DNA TGCAGTGCTGGCCATCTATCTGGCTACACCTTC. The chain carries TRBV20-1 and TRBJ1-2; D is ambiguous. The V end lost 5 bases, the J end lost 7 bases, and 11 bases lay between the germline ends. The CDR3 has 11 residues. CDR1 DFQATT and CDR2 SNEGSKA come from the germline V gene (reference sequence).

V gene TRBV20-1 combines with J gene TRBJ1-6; unclear D gene. Germline assignment: CDR1 DFQATT and CDR2 SNEGSKA (reference sequence). The CDR3 runs to 14 residues. Trimming removed 7 bases from V and 10 bases from J, with 20 bases in between. CDR3 DNA sequence: TGCAGTGTCGATGGTGGATATGGGAAGTCACCCCTCCACTTT. Translating it yields CSVDGGYGKSPLHF.

This clonotype came up many times. This chain uses TRBV27 with TRBJ2-1; TRBD2 is a possible D gene (5 bases). Germline lookup yields CDR1 MNHEY and CDR2 SMNVEV (reference sequence). V was trimmed by 10 bases and J by 10 bases, leaving 20 bases between them. The CDR3 consists of 13 residues. CDR3 protein: CATSGWSLSEQFF. The CDR3 DNA follows: TGTGCCACCTCGGGGTGGAGCCTTTCGGAGCAGTTCTTC.

The table lists this clonotype with a few counts. The chain links TRBV10-3 to TRBJ2-3; D is unclear. Looked up from germline, CDR1 is ENHRY and CDR2 is SYGVKD. Trimming cost V 6 bases and J 2 bases, with 3 bases left between them. The CDR3 has 11 amino acids. CDR3 sequence reads: CAIRVTDTQYF. CDR3 sequence (DNA): TGTGCCATCAGGGTCACAGATACGCAGTATTTT.

This clonotype was found a few times. The chain combines TRBV27 with TRBJ1-2, with a tentative D call TRBD1 (5 bases). Deletions cut 5 bases from V and 8 bases from J, with 18 bases between. Germline V gene data show CDR1 as MNHEY and CDR2 as SMNVEV (reference sequence). This CDR3 is 14 amino acids long. CDR3 nucleotides: TGTGCCAGCAGTGGGACGGACAATGATTGGGGCTACACCTTC. This codes for CASSGTDNDWGYTF.

This clonotype was found many times. The gene calls are TRBV6-2 or TRBV6-3 and TRBJ2-4; 7 bases match TRBD1. Germline V gene data show CDR1 as MNHEY and CDR2 as SVGEGT. V was clipped by 0 bases and J by 9 bases; unmatched bases: 8. This CDR3 spans 15 amino acids. In DNA form, the CDR3 reads TGTGCCAGCAGTTACTCCGGACAGGCGAGCGCCATTCAGTACTTC. This translates into CASSYSGQASAIQYF.

V is TRBV11-2 and J is TRBJ2-7; D might be TRBD2 (7 bases). Germline CDR1 reads SGHAT; CDR2 reads FQNNGV. The CDR3 loop spans 12 amino acids. V was clipped by 8 bases and J by 4 bases, with 12 bases between them. The CDR3 spells CASSGDYYEQYF. As DNA, the CDR3 is TGTGCCAGCTCAGGGGACTATTACGAGCAGTACTTC.

This clonotype has a handful of counts. The J gene is TRBJ2-1, the V gene TRBV6-2 or TRBV6-3; 13 positions match TRBD2. Germline CDR1 and CDR2: MNHEY and SVGEGT. The CDR3 is made up of 16 amino acids. V lost 7 bases, J lost 7 bases, and 10 bases stayed unmatched. CDR3 sequence: CASIKLAGGPRNEQFF. The CDR3 DNA is TGTGCCAGCATCAAACTAGCGGGGGGGCCGAGGAATGAGCAGTTCTTC.

This sequence joins TRBV6-1 and TRBJ1-5; D is possibly TRBD1 (6 bases). The CDR3 runs 14 residues. Germline V lookup: CDR1 MNHNS, CDR2 SASEGT. Trimming stripped 2 bases from V and 7 bases from J, with 12 bases between. CDR3 sequence reads: CASSELQGEQPQHF. The CDR3 DNA reads as TGTGCCAGCAGTGAATTACAGGGAGAACAGCCCCAGCATTTT.

This clonotype has just one count. Mismatch with germline at one junction end may stem from a read error. CDR3 region: CASSYGASTDTKYF. The CDR3 region has the DNA TGTGCCAGCAGTTACGGAGCGAGCACAGATACGAAGTATTTT. The chain employs TRBV6-5 and TRBJ2-3; D is unresolved. The CDR3 is 14 amino acids. The V gene's germline CDR1 is MNHEY and CDR2 SVGAGI.

The chain combines TRBV12-3 or TRBV12-4 with TRBJ2-7; TRBD2 matches at 14 bases. V gave up 5 bases and J gave up 5 bases; unmatched junction bases: 8. The CDR3 runs 16 residues. Here the CDR3 reads CASSRLAGGPGNEQYF. CDR3 DNA: TGTGCCAGCAGTCGACTAGCGGGAGGGCCTGGGAACGAGCAGTACTTC.

The CDR3 is CASSFTGGPYNEQYF. The DNA of the CDR3 is TGCGCCAGCAGCTTCACGGGGGGGCCATACAATGAGCAGTACTTC. This rearrangement joins TRBV4-1 to TRBJ2-7; the match to TRBD2 covers 8 bases. The CDR3 totals 15 residues. The V gene's germline CDR1 is MGHRA and CDR2 YSYEKL. The V segment lost 5 bases and the J segment 7 bases; nucleotides outside the gene matches: 13.